A selection of T cell receptor beta chains follows, all from one sample in a study of shared T cell receptors in the human thymus. TCRdb's copy holds only in-frame clones and misses some; the assay was immunoSEQ multiplex PCR. Here the sample spans hundreds of thousands of clones, roughly 90% being singletons. These data were also filed under a second study, of human thymus T cells.

Input material: thymocytes. The receptors originated from a boy younger than two with a congenital heart defect. CDR3s include the opening cysteine and the closing phenylalanine or tryptophan. Fields, in order: D gene, clone size, J gene, V gene, CDR3 DNA, CDR3 protein. D genes are given only for firm matches. Size tells how often a clone was seen (once, few, many) or the class of an expanded clone, and some rows leave it out.

. . TRBJ2-7 TRBV7-8 TGTGCCAGCAGGTCCCCAGGGGGGTCGGCCTACGAGCAGTACTTC CASRSPGGSAYEQYF
TRBD2 . TRBJ2-2 TRBV11-2 TGTGCCAGCAGCACTAGCGGGACTAAGAACACCGGGGAGCTGTTTTTT CASSTSGTKNTGELFF
. . TRBJ2-4 TRBV7-9 TGTGCCAGCAGCTTGTGCGAGCGGGCTGGAATGAACATTCAGTACTTC CASSLCERAGMNIQYF
. . TRBJ2-1 TRBV27 TGTGCCAGCAGCACAATAAGAAATTCCCGGCGGGGCTCCTACAATGAGCAGTTCTTC CASSTIRNSRRGSYNEQFF
. . TRBJ2-5 TRBV21-1 TGTGCCAGCAGCAAAGGACAGGACCAAGAGACCCAGTACTTC CASSKGQDQETQYF
TRBD2 . TRBJ2-1 TRBV4-3 TGCGCCAGCAGCCAAGATCACCCTACTAGCGGGACCCTTAGATTTTACAATGAGCAGTTCTTC CASSQDHPTSGTLRFYNEQFF
. . TRBJ1-5 TRBV10-3 TGTGCCATCAGTGACCACCTACCGGGAGGGGGCAATCAGCCCCAGCATTTT CAISDHLPGGGNQPQHF
. . TRBJ2-5 TRBV20-1 TGCAGTGCTAGACGGGGGGAGACCCAGTACTTC CSARRGETQYF
TRBD2 once TRBJ2-7 TRBV2 TGTGCCAGCAGTGAATCGGCTAGCGGAGGGAACGAGCAGTACTTC CASSESASGGNEQYF
TRBD1 . TRBJ1-2 TRBV27 TGTGCCAGCTTTTCCGGGACAGGGGGCTATGGCTACACCTTC CASFSGTGGYGYTF
. . TRBJ2-1 TRBV7-9 TGTGCCAGCAGCTTTCCCGCCCGGGTCGCCGGCGTGAGGGAGCAGTTCTTC CASSFPARVAGVREQFF
TRBD1 . TRBJ1-1 TRBV7-2 TGTGCCAGCAGCCACCAGACAGGGCCGAACACTGAAGCTTTCTTT CASSHQTGPNTEAFF
. . TRBJ1-2 TRBV14 TGTGCCAGCAGCCAAGACGCGATGAGGAGCTATGGCTACACCTTC CASSQDAMRSYGYTF
TRBD2 . TRBJ2-7 TRBV7-2 TGTGCCAGCAGCACGGGACTAGCGGGATCCAACGGGGGGGAGCAGTACTTC CASSTGLAGSNGGEQYF
TRBD1 . TRBJ2-7 TRBV19 TGTGCCAGTAGTATTATTTTCCCGGGACAGGGAGGTGAGCAGTACTTC CASSIIFPGQGGEQYF